Listed below are T cell receptor beta chains from one sample, sequenced in a study of shared clonotypes between healthy human individuals. Measured with immunoSEQ multiplex PCR; TCRdb has only the in-frame clones, and not every one. Seen here are about 1.1 million clones, approximately 80% observed once, and the top ten hold 0.6% to 0.75%. Material: memory CD4+ T cells from PBMCs. The source of these receptors is a young man in good health. Some clones in this sample may be carry-over from other donors' samples. Both conserved end residues are part of each CDR3. A D gene is named only where the DNA matches it firmly. The listing skips clone size in some rows; elsewhere it reads once, few, many or a size class.

j_gene,abundance,d_gene,v_gene,CDR3aa,CDR3nt
TRBJ2-6,-,-,TRBV4-2,CASSQGQAITGANVLTF,TGTGCCAGCAGCCAAGGACAGGCGATTACTGGGGCCAACGTCCTGACTTTC
TRBJ1-3,once,TRBD1,TRBV7-8,CASSLGTGGNTIYF,TGTGCCAGCAGCTTAGGGACAGGTGGAAACACCATATATTTT
TRBJ2-6,-,-,TRBV7-2,CASSRVGTGANVLTF,TGTGCCAGCAGCAGGGTTGGGACTGGGGCCAACGTCCTGACTTTC
TRBJ2-1,-,TRBD1,TRBV7-8,CASSHNRGNEQFF,TGTGCCAGCAGCCATAACAGGGGAAATGAGCAGTTCTTC
TRBJ2-3,-,-,TRBV7-7,CASSLVRGADTQYF,TGTGCCAGCAGCTTAGTCAGGGGTGCAGATACGCAGTATTTT
TRBJ2-1,few,TRBD2,TRBV27,CASSPRTSGHNEQFF,TGTGCCAGCAGTCCGAGGACTAGCGGCCACAATGAGCAGTTCTTC
TRBJ1-2,-,-,TRBV7-9,CASSADKLNYGYTF,TGTGCCAGCAGCGCAGACAAACTCAACTATGGCTACACCTTC
TRBJ1-4,-,-,TRBV28,CASSLGQPGKLFF,TGTGCCAGCAGTTTAGGGCAGCCAGGAAAACTGTTTTTT
TRBJ1-5,-,-,TRBV6-1,CASSGDRRYQPQHF,TGTGCCAGCAGTGGAGACAGGCGCTATCAGCCCCAGCATTTT
TRBJ2-3,-,TRBD2,TRBV5-1,CASSIRLAGGTDTQYF,TGCGCCAGCAGCATCCGACTAGCGGGAGGCACAGATACGCAGTATTTT
TRBJ1-1,few,-,TRBV7-3,CASSWRRAEAFF,TGTGCCAGCAGCTGGAGGCGGGCTGAAGCTTTCTTT
TRBJ2-5,-,-,TRBV18,CASSDSRGETQYF,TGTGCCAGCTCCGACAGTAGAGGAGAGACCCAGTACTTC
TRBJ1-2,-,TRBD1,TRBV4-3,CASSQVGAGGFHGYTF,TGCGCCAGCAGCCAAGTTGGGGCAGGGGGCTTTCATGGCTACACCTTC
TRBJ1-5,-,TRBD1,TRBV5-6,CASSSAGQGNQPQHF,TGTGCCAGCAGCTCCGCGGGACAGGGCAATCAGCCCCAGCATTTT
TRBJ2-1,-,TRBD1,TRBV2,CASRRQGANEQFF,TGTGCCAGCAGGCGACAGGGGGCAAATGAGCAGTTCTTC
TRBJ2-2,-,-,TRBV30,CAWSPGLTTGELFF,TGTGCCTGGAGTCCCGGGCTCACCACCGGGGAGCTGTTTTTT